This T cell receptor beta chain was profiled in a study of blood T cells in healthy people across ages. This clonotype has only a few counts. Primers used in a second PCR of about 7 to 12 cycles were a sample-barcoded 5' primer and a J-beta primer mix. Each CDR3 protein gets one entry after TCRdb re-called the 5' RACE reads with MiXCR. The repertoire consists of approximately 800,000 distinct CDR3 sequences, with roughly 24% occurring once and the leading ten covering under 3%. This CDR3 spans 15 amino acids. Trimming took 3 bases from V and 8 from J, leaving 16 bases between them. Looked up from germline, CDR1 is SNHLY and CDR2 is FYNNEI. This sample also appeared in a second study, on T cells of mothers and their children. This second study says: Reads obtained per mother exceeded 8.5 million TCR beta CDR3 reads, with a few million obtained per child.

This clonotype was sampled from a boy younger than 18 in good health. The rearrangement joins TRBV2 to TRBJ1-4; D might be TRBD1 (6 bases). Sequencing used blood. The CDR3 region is CASSDQQGEGEKLFF. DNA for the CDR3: TGTGCCAGCAGTGACCAACAGGGAGAAGGAGAAAAACTGTTTTTT.